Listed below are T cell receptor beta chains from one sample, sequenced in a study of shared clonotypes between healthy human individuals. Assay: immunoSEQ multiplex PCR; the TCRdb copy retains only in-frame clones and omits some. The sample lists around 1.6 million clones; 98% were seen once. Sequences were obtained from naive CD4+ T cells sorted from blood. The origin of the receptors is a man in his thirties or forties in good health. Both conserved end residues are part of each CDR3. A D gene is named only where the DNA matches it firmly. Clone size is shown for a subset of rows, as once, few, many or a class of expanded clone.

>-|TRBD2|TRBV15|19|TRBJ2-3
CATSRGRITRLAATDTQYF
TGTGCCACCAGCAGAGGCCGGATCACTCGACTAGCGGCGACAGATACGCAGTATTTT
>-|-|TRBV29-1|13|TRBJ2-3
CSASDSTSDTQYF
TGCAGCGCATCAGACAGCACTTCAGATACGCAGTATTTT
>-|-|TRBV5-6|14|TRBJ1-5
CASSLGIGNQPQHF
TGTGCCAGCAGCTTGGGGATCGGAAATCAGCCCCAGCATTTT
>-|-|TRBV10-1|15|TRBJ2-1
CASSPDGREHNEQFF
TGCGCCAGCAGTCCCGACGGACGGGAACACAATGAGCAGTTCTTC
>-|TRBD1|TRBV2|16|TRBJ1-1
CASSGHQGAMNTEAFF
TGTGCCAGCAGCGGACACCAGGGGGCTATGAACACTGAAGCTTTCTTT
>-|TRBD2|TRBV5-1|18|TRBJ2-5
CASSDNLGLAGGGETQYF
TGCGCCAGCAGCGACAATTTAGGACTAGCGGGAGGCGGTGAGACCCAGTACTTC
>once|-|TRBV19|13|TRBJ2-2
CASSIVRVGELFF
TGTGCCAGTAGTATAGTTCGGGTAGGGGAGCTGTTTTTT
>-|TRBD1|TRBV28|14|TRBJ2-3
CASLGQGASDTQYF
TGTGCCAGCCTGGGACAGGGGGCCTCAGATACGCAGTATTTT
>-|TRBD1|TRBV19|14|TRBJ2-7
CASSITGGVYEQYF
TGTGCCAGTTCAATTACAGGGGGAGTCTACGAGCAGTACTTC
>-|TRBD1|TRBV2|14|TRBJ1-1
CASSEIRGYTEAFF
TGTGCCAGCAGTGAAATCAGGGGGTACACTGAAGCTTTCTTT
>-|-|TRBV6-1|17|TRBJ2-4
CASSEAQTAVAKNIQYF
TGTGCCAGCAGTGAAGCGCAGACAGCAGTAGCCAAAAACATTCAGTACTTC
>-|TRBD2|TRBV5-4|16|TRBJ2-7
CASSLGSGRNSYEQYF
TGTGCCAGCAGCTTGGGGAGCGGGAGGAACTCCTACGAGCAGTACTTC
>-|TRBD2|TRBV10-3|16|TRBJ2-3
CAISEFGTSGTDTQYF
TGTGCCATCAGTGAGTTCGGGACTAGCGGCACAGATACGCAGTATTTT
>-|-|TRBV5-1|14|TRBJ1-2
CASSFGSGTYGYTF
TGCGCCAGCAGCTTCGGGTCAGGGACTTATGGCTACACCTTC
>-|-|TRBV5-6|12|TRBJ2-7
CASSFSGYEQYF
TGTGCCAGCAGCTTTTCAGGCTACGAGCAGTACTTC
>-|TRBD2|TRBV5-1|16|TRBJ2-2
CASSGPGLAGGVELFF
TGCGCCAGCAGTGGGCCGGGACTAGCGGGAGGCGTGGAGCTGTTTTTT
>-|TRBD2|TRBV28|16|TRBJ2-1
CASSSPAGGPIDEQFF
TGTGCCAGCAGTTCTCCGGCGGGAGGGCCTATCGATGAGCAGTTCTTC
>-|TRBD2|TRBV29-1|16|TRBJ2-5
CSVVTSGRGWQETQYF
TGCAGCGTTGTCACTAGCGGGAGGGGTTGGCAAGAGACCCAGTACTTC
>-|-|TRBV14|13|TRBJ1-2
CASSQVPYYGYTF
TGTGCCAGCAGCCAAGTTCCATATTATGGCTACACCTTC
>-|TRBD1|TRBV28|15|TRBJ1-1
CASSLVWTGKTEAFF
TGTGCCAGCAGTTTGGTCTGGACAGGTAAAACCGAAGCTTTCTTT
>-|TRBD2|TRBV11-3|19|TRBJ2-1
CASSSIESSGRAGYNEQFF
TGTGCCAGCAGCTCGATAGAGTCTAGCGGGAGGGCTGGCTACAATGAGCAGTTCTTC
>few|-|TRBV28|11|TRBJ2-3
CASSLTDTQYF
TGTGCCAGCAGTTTAACAGATACGCAGTATTTT
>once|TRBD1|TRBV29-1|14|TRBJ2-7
CSVEHRDRGDEQYF
TGCAGCGTTGAGCACCGGGACAGGGGCGACGAGCAGTACTTC
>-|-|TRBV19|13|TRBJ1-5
CASSIFPNQPQHF
TGTGCCAGTAGTATTTTCCCCAATCAGCCCCAGCATTTT
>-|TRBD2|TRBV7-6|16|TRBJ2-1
CASSPTGTSGPNEQFF
TGTGCCAGCAGCCCGACCGGGACTAGCGGCCCCAATGAGCAGTTCTTC
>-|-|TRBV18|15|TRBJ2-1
CASSPPGSVFNEQFF
TGTGCCAGCTCACCACCGGGCAGCGTATTCAATGAGCAGTTCTTC
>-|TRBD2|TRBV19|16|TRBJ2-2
CASTPRGGADTGELFF
TGTGCCAGTACCCCCCGGGGGGGGGCGGACACCGGGGAGCTGTTTTTT
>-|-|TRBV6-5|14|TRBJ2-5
CASSYSSGRETQYF
TGTGCCAGCAGTTACTCCTCGGGTCGCGAGACCCAGTACTTC
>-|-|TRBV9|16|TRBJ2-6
CASSVSTGSGANVLTF
TGTGCCAGCAGCGTTTCTACAGGGTCTGGGGCCAACGTCCTGACTTTC
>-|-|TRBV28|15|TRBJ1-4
CASSQKEQFGEKLFF
TGTGCCAGCAGTCAAAAAGAGCAGTTCGGCGAAAAACTGTTTTTT
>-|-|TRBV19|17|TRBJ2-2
CASSVGSGSANTGELFF
TGTGCCAGTAGTGTGGGCTCCGGGTCTGCGAACACCGGGGAGCTGTTTTTT
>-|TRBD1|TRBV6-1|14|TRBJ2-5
CASSVDRGVETQYF
TGTGCCAGCAGTGTCGACAGGGGGGTGGAGACCCAGTACTTC
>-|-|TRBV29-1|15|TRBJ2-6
CSVAPHSSGANVLTF
TGCAGCGTTGCCCCCCACAGCTCTGGGGCCAACGTCCTGACTTTC
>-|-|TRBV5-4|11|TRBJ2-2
CASSFYGELFF
TGTGCCAGCAGCTTCTACGGGGAGCTGTTTTTT
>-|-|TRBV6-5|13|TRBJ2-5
CASSYKGMRTQYF
TGTGCCAGCAGTTACAAGGGGATGAGGACCCAGTACTTC
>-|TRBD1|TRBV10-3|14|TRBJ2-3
CAISRGQTHDTQYF
TGTGCCATCAGTAGGGGACAGACACATGATACGCAGTATTTT
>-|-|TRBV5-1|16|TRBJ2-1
CASGLRGPDWYNEQFF
TGCGCCAGCGGTCTGAGGGGACCGGACTGGTACAATGAGCAGTTCTTC
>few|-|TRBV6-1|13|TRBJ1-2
CASSDLGLRGYTF
TGTGCCAGCAGTGATTTAGGCTTGAGGGGCTACACCTTC